The TCR beta chain described here comes from a study of T cells after posttransplantation cyclophosphamide. General observations from the study: Recipient CMV seropositivity and CMV reactivation strongly tracked TRB clonality.

The related graft donor's blood sample was taken on the day of bone marrow donation. TCRdb's copy holds only in-frame clones and misses some; the assay was immunoSEQ multiplex PCR. The sample holds some 23,000 clones, and no clone turns up only once. Germline-derived CDR1 and CDR2 are SGHTA and FQGNSA. CDR3 length: 14 residues. In its sample, this clone was seen many times. Its antigen is undetermined. A much larger clone is a single base away; this may be a read error. This chain joins TRBV7-2 and TRBJ2-1, with 7 bases identical to TRBD2. The receptor's source is a woman aged 45-60 years in good health, CMV-negative, and a related stem cell transplant donor. Sequenced input: PBMCs. Here the CDR3 DNA reads TGTGCCGGCAGCGGGGCTAGCGGCTACAATGAGCAGTTCTTC. Translation gives CAGSGASGYNEQFF. The full variable domain, its missing parts supplied by reference TRBV7-2 and TRBJ2-1, is GAGVSQSPSNKVTEKGKDVELRCDPISGHTALYWYRQSLGQGLEFLIYFQGNSAPDKSGLPSDRFSAERTGGSVSTLTIQRTQQEDSAVYLCAGSGASGYNEQFFGPGTRLTVL.